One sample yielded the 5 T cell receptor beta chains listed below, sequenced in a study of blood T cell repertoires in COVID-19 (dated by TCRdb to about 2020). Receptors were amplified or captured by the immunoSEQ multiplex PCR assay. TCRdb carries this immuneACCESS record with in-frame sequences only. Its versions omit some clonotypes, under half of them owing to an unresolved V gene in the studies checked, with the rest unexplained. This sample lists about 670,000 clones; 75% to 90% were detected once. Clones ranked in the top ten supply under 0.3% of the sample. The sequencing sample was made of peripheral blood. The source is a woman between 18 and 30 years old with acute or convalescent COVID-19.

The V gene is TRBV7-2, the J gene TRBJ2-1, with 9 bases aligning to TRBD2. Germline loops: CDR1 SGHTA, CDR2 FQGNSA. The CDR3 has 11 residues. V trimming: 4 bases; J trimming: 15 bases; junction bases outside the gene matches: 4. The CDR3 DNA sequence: TGTGCCAGCAGCTCTGCGGGGGGGCGGTTCTTC. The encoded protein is CASSSAGGRFF.

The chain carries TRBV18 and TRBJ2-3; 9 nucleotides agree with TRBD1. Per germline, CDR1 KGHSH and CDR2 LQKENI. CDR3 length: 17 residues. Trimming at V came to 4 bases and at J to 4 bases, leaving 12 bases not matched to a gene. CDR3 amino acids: CASSLQGALELADTQYF. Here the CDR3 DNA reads TGTGCCAGCTCACTACAGGGGGCGCTTGAATTGGCAGATACGCAGTATTTT.

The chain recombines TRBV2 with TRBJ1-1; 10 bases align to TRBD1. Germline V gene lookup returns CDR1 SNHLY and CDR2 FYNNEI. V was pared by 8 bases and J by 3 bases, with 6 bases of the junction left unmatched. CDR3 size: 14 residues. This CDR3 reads CASVRTGGDTEAFF. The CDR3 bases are TGTGCCAGCGTCAGGACAGGGGGTGACACTGAAGCTTTCTTT.

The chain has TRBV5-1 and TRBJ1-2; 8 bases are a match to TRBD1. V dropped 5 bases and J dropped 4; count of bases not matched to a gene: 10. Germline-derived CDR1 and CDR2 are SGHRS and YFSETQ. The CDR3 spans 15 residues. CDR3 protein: CASRLGQGVSYGYTF. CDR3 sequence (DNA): TGCGCCAGCAGACTCGGACAGGGAGTATCCTATGGCTACACCTTC.

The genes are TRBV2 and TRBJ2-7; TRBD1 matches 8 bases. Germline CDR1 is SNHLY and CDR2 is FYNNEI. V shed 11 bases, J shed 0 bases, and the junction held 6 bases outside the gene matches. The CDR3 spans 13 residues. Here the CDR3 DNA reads TGTGCCGGACGACAGGGGATCTCCTACGAGCAGTACTTC. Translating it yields CAGRQGISYEQYF. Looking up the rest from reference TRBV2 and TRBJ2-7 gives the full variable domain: EPEVTQTPSHQVTQMGQEVILRCVPISNHLYFYWYRQILGQKVEFLVSFYNNEISEKSEIFDDQFSVERPDGSNFTLKIRSTKLEDSAMYFCAGRQGISYEQYFGPGTRLTVT.